The clone carrying this TCR beta chain was observed a handful of times. The data stem from a study of identical twins. In TCRdb, the 5' RACE reads were re-called with MiXCR into one record per CDR3 protein. The repertoire holds roughly 720,000 distinct CDR3 sequences, with 15% to 20% as singletons. CDR1 and CDR2 (germline): LGHNA, YSLEER. The CDR3 is made up of 16 amino acids. Trimming cost V 4 bases and J 3 bases, with 19 bases left between them. These data also formed part of another study, on T cells expressing NK-cell markers.

The sequenced sample was PBMCs. The gene calls are TRBV4-3 and TRBJ2-7; perhaps TRBD1 as D (5 bases). The sequence was obtained from a young woman in good health. The CDR3 spells CASSPRRGHIIYEQYF. The CDR3 DNA is TGCGCCAGCAGCCCGCGTAGGGGCCACATCATCTACGAGCAGTACTTC.